Shown below are 25 T cell receptor beta chains from a single sample sequenced in a study of blood T cell repertoires in COVID-19. Using immunoSEQ multiplex PCR, the repertoire was profiled, and TCRdb retains in-frame clones only, with some absent. The table lists roughly 220,000 clones, roughly 88% of them singletons. The sample taken for sequencing was PBMCs or T cells enriched from blood (not recorded which). These receptors were collected from a woman between 45 and 65 years old with acute COVID-19.

The chain has TRBV9 and TRBJ2-3; D might be TRBD1 (6 bases). Germline V gene lookup returns CDR1 SGDLS and CDR2 YYNGEE. The CDR3 contains 16 residues. Trimming left V 4 bases short and J 2 bases short, with 17 bases between. CDR3 amino acids: CASSRSGAAATDTQYF. The CDR3 nucleotides read TGTGCCAGCAGCCGATCAGGGGCCGCAGCCACAGATACGCAGTATTTT.

The chain couples TRBV9 to TRBJ2-2, with 10 positions matching TRBD2. The CDR3 loop spans 21 amino acids. Germline trimming cut 4 bases from V and 0 bases from J; bases unmatched to any gene: 18. Germline V CDR1 and CDR2: SGDLS, YYNGEE. The CDR3 sequence is CASSSRAPWTSGLTNTGELFF. The DNA of the CDR3 is TGTGCCAGCAGCTCCCGGGCCCCCTGGACTAGCGGATTAACGAACACCGGGGAGCTGTTTTTT.

The V and J genes are TRBV19 and TRBJ1-1; 8 bases are a match to TRBD1. This CDR3 spans 13 amino acids. Germline trimming cut 7 bases from V and 11 bases from J; bases unmatched to any gene: 12. Germline lookup yields CDR1 LNHDA and CDR2 SQIVND (reference sequence). Written as DNA, the CDR3 is TGTGCCAGTACCTATGGGCAGGGGGCTTTCGCTTTCTTT. Translating it yields CASTYGQGAFAFF.

The rearrangement joins TRBV27 to TRBJ1-5, with TRBD1 matching over 9 bases. Germline loops: CDR1 MNHEY, CDR2 SMNVEV (reference sequence). The CDR3 length is 17 residues. V shed 3 bases and J 7 bases; nucleotides not matched to a gene: 13. The DNA of the CDR3 is TGTGCCAGCAGTTTTGCGGGGGCGGGACAGGGAACCCAGCCCCAGCATTTT. This gives the protein CASSFAGAGQGTQPQHF.

This clone was recorded once. The rearrangement links TRBV5-8 to TRBJ1-3, with 7 bases that match TRBD1. CDR3 length: 17 residues. Germline assignment: CDR1 SGHTS and CDR2 YDEGEE. Trimming at V came to 3 bases and at J to 0 bases, leaving 9 bases not matched to a gene. In DNA form, the CDR3 reads TGTGCCAGCAGCTCGGCCGGGACAGTCTACTCTGGAAACACCATATATTTT. It specifies CASSSAGTVYSGNTIYF. Using reference TRBV5-8 and TRBJ1-3 for the parts outside the CDR3, the full variable domain is EAGVTQSPTHLIKTRGQQATLRCSPISGHTSVYWYQQALGLGLQFLLWYDEGEERNRGNFPPRFSGRQFPNYSSELNVNALELEDSALYLCASSSAGTVYSGNTIYFGEGSWLTVV.

The CDR3 reads CASSLIPQNTDTQYF. The CDR3 region has the DNA TGTGCCAGCAGCTTAATACCACAAAACACAGATACGCAGTATTTT. This rearrangement joins TRBV7-2 to TRBJ2-3; unclear D gene. The CDR3 has 15 amino acids. Per the germline V gene, CDR1 is SGHTA and CDR2 is FQGNSA. Trimming shortened V by 2 bases and J by 2 bases, and 11 bases separated the two germline ends.

The genes are TRBV21-1 and TRBJ1-2; the table names TRBD1, a call not compared with the DNA. TRBV21-1 is termed a pseudogene. The CDR3 is made up of 15 amino acids. The CDR3 DNA reads TGTGCCAGCAGCATTATTAAGGGGGCGTGTCATGGCTACACCTTC. Translating gives CASSIIKGACHGYTF.

The chain recombines TRBV3-1 (or the pseudogene TRBV3-2) with TRBJ1-3; the match to TRBD1 covers 8 bases. V was clipped by 4 bases and J by 4 bases; unmatched bases: 6. Germline CDR1 reads LGHDT; CDR2 reads YNNKEL (reference sequence). The CDR3 length is 15 residues. CDR3 protein: CASSLGQGIGNTIYF. The CDR3 DNA is TGTGCCAGCAGCCTCGGACAGGGTATCGGAAACACCATATATTTT.

V and J are TRBV27 and TRBJ2-2; no clear D. Trimming shortened V by 2 bases and J by 0 bases, and 10 bases separated the two germline ends. The CDR3 sequence is 16 residues long. Germline loops: CDR1 MNHEY, CDR2 SMNVEV (reference sequence). Written as DNA, the CDR3 is TGTGCCAGCAGTTTAAGTCCTAACGCGAACACCGGGGAGCTGTTTTTT. This sequence encodes CASSLSPNANTGELFF.

The rearrangement uses TRBV10-3 and TRBJ2-2; 8 bases fit TRBD2. CDR1 is ENHRY and CDR2 is SYGVKD in the germline V gene. V shed 7 bases, J shed 6 bases, and the junction held 7 bases outside the gene matches. The CDR3 is 14 residues long. CDR3 in amino acids: CAIKSGRMAGELFF. The CDR3 nucleotides read TGTGCCATCAAAAGCGGGAGAATGGCCGGGGAGCTGTTTTTT.

This chain links TRBV7-9 with TRBJ2-7; the match to TRBD2 covers 7 bases. Germline CDR1 is SEHNR and CDR2 is FQNEAQ (reference sequence). Trimming took 4 bases from V and 0 from J; bases not matched to a gene: 6. The CDR3 spans 15 residues. CDR3 DNA sequence: TGTGCCAGCAGCTCGGGGGGAACCACCTCCTACGAGCAGTACTTC. Its protein product is CASSSGGTTSYEQYF.

The chain links TRBV7-3 to TRBJ1-2, with D possibly matching TRBD1 (5 bases). This CDR3 spans 13 amino acids. In germline, CDR1 is SGHTA, CDR2 FQGTGA. V was clipped by 0 bases and J by 4 bases, with 6 bases between them. The CDR3 DNA sequence: TGTGCCAGCAGCTTAACAGGGGCCTATGGCTACACCTTC. Its translation: CASSLTGAYGYTF.

J is TRBJ2-7 and V is TRBV11-3, with unresolved D. The V and J ends lost 0 bases and 0 bases respectively, with 6 bases between them. The CDR3 is 14 residues long. The germline gives CDR1 SGHNT, CDR2 YENEEA. This chain's CDR3 is CASSLDRSSYEQYF. Here the CDR3 DNA reads TGTGCCAGCAGCTTAGATCGGAGCTCCTACGAGCAGTACTTC.

The chain links TRBV6-5 to TRBJ2-3; perhaps TRBD1 as D (6 bases). Trimming left V 0 bases short and J 4 bases short, with 14 bases between. Looked up from germline, CDR1 is MNHEY and CDR2 is SVGAGI. This CDR3 region has 16 residues. CDR3 nucleotide sequence: TGTGCCAGCAGTTACTCGAATCGGAGGACAGCAGATACGCAGTATTTT. Its translation: CASSYSNRRTADTQYF.

The chain carries TRBV3-1 (or the pseudogene TRBV3-2) and TRBJ2-5; TRBD2 might be the D (6 bases). V gave up 3 bases and J gave up 2 bases, with 19 bases separating them. This CDR3 spans 17 amino acids. Germline V gene sequence: CDR1 LGHDT, CDR2 YNNKEL (reference sequence). CDR3 in amino acids: CASSHLGGRGPQETQYF. The CDR3 DNA is TGTGCCAGCAGCCACTTGGGAGGACGGGGCCCACAAGAGACCCAGTACTTC.

The V call is TRBV24-1, the J call TRBJ2-5; possibly TRBD1 for D (5 bases). CDR1 is KGHDR and CDR2 is SFDVKD in the germline V gene. The CDR3 has 14 residues. V was cut by 0 bases and J by 7 bases, with 11 bases left in between. The CDR3 region has the DNA TGTGCCACCAGTGATTTGAGGCAGGGTTTGACCCAGTACTTC. The encoded protein is CATSDLRQGLTQYF.

The chain joins TRBV7-2 to TRBJ2-5, with TRBD2 identical over 10 bases. The trim removed 5 bases at V and 5 bases at J, leaving 11 bases unmatched. Per the germline V gene, CDR1 is SGHTA and CDR2 is FQGNSA. The CDR3 spans 16 residues. The CDR3: CASSGQSGRALETQYF. The DNA for the CDR3 is TGTGCCAGCAGCGGCCAGAGCGGGAGGGCTCTGGAGACCCAGTACTTC. Complete variable domain (other parts from reference TRBV7-2 and TRBJ2-5): GAGVSQSPSNKVTEKGKDVELRCDPISGHTALYWYRQSLGQGLEFLIYFQGNSAPDKSGLPSDRFSAERTGGSVSTLTIQRTQQEDSAVYLCASSGQSGRALETQYFGPGTRLLVL.

This sequence joins TRBV28 and TRBJ1-5; the D is unclear. The V and J ends lost 6 bases and 0 bases respectively, with 6 bases between them. The length of the CDR3 is 13 residues. The germline gives CDR1 MDHEN, CDR2 SYDVKM. This CDR3 reads CASRQYSNQPQHF. For the CDR3, the DNA is TGTGCCAGCAGACAGTATAGCAATCAGCCCCAGCATTTT.

The V and J genes are TRBV5-1 and TRBJ1-2; TRBD1 matches at 7 bases. The J segment lost 3 bases and the V segment lost 3 bases, leaving 8 bases of the junction unmatched. There are 15 residues in the CDR3. Germline V CDR1 and CDR2: SGHRS, YFSETQ. In DNA form, the CDR3 reads TGCGCCAGCAGCTCCGGGACAGCCGTTTACTATGGCTACACCTTC. This encodes CASSSGTAVYYGYTF. Full variable domain (rest looked up from reference TRBV5-1 and TRBJ1-2): KAGVTQTPRYLIKTRGQQVTLSCSPISGHRSVSWYQQTPGQGLQFLFEYFSETQRNKGNFPGRFSGRQFSNSRSEMNVSTLELGDSALYLCASSSGTAVYYGYTFGSGTRLTVV.

This chain connects TRBV7-6 to TRBJ2-7; tentatively, D is TRBD1 (6 bases). CDR1 is SGHVS and CDR2 is FNYEAQ in the germline V gene. The ends were cut back, 6 bases at V and 4 bases at J, with 16 bases in the middle. The CDR3 runs to 14 residues. The CDR3 loop reads CASSPAGEGYEQYF. The CDR3 DNA reads TGTGCCAGCAGTCCGGCAGGGGAAGGGTACGAGCAGTACTTC.

The rearrangement links TRBV14 to TRBJ1-1, with 7 bases fitting TRBD1. The V segment lost 2 bases and the J segment 0 bases; nucleotides outside the gene matches: 3. Per the germline V gene, CDR1 is SGHDN and CDR2 is FVKESK. The CDR3 covers 15 residues. CDR3 nucleotides: TGTGCCAGCAGCCAAACGACAGGGATGAACACTGAAGCTTTCTTT. Protein product: CASSQTTGMNTEAFF.

The chain joins TRBV19 to TRBJ2-7, with 7 bases fitting TRBD2. Germline values: CDR1 LNHDA, CDR2 SQIVND (reference sequence). With 1 base clipped from V and 2 bases from J, the junction kept 5 bases outside the gene matches. The CDR3 runs to 15 residues. The CDR3 spells CASSIGGGWTYEQYF. CDR3 DNA: TGTGCCAGTAGTATAGGGGGAGGGTGGACCTACGAGCAGTACTTC.

Only a few counts were recorded for this clone. J is TRBJ1-1 and V is TRBV18; 7 nucleotides line up with TRBD1. J was trimmed by 0 bases and V by 3 bases; bases with no gene match: 4. The CDR3 extends over 15 amino acids. Germline CDR1 KGHSH, CDR2 LQKENI. CDR3: CASSPGQNMNTEAFF. In DNA, the CDR3 is TGTGCCAGCTCACCGGGACAGAACATGAACACTGAAGCTTTCTTT. The full variable domain, its missing parts supplied by reference TRBV18 and TRBJ1-1, is NAGVMQNPRHLVRRRGQEARLRCSPMKGHSHVYWYRQLPEEGLKFMVYLQKENIIDESGMPKERFSAEFPKEGPSILRIQQVVRGDSAAYFCASSPGQNMNTEAFFGQGTRLTVV.

The rearrangement uses TRBV19 and TRBJ1-5; D unclear. Per germline, CDR1 LNHDA and CDR2 SQIVND (reference sequence). CDR3 length equals 16 residues. The V end was cut by 5 bases, the J end by 3 bases, with 17 bases between. The chain's CDR3 is CASSSSSRVPNQPQHF. DNA for the CDR3: TGTGCCAGTAGTTCCTCTTCCCGGGTCCCCAATCAGCCCCAGCATTTT.

The chain employs TRBV9 and TRBJ2-4; tentative D call: TRBD1 (5 bases). Per germline, CDR1 SGDLS and CDR2 YYNGEE. This CDR3 is built from 15 residues. V shed 2 bases and J shed 1 base, with 10 bases lying between them. The CDR3 protein is CASSVQGQAKNIQYF. The CDR3, as DNA: TGTGCCAGCAGCGTCCAGGGTCAGGCCAAAAACATTCAGTACTTC. Drawing the rest from reference TRBV9 and TRBJ2-4, the complete variable domain is DSGVTQTPKHLITATGQRVTLRCSPRSGDLSVYWYQQSLDQGLQFLIQYYNGEERAKGNILERFSAQQFPDLHSELNLSSLELGDSALYFCASSVQGQAKNIQYFGAGTRLSVL.